This T cell receptor beta chain originates from a study of regulatory T cells in long-lasting Graves disease. With V trimmed by 1 base and J by 0 bases, 8 bases remained unmatched. CDR3 length: 18 residues. Per germline, CDR1 MGHRA and CDR2 YSYEKL. Construction of TCR beta libraries relied on iRepertoire HTBI primers and on Arm-PCR targeting CDR3 regions. TCRdb re-derived calls from the multiplex PCR reads in MiXCR, one entry per CDR3 protein. The sample includes 500,000 to 700,000 distinct CDR3 sequences, approximately 15% of them seen just once. The sample's time point: newly diagnosed GD, antithyroid drugs for less than 3 months. Following extraction of RNA from PBMCs, that RNA was used to make the TCR library. A further study also used this sample, focusing on T cells in Graves' hyperthyroidism and ophthalmopathy. Per that paper: When the TCR CDR3 underwent first-round RT-PCR, the HTBI primer set was used.

The source material was peripheral blood mononuclear cells (PBMCs), sampled at new diagnosis, from a patient treated with antithyroid drugs. The sequence was collected from a woman aged 25 to 39 with Graves disease. The gene calls are TRBV4-1 and TRBJ2-1, with 8 bases lining up with TRBD2. The CDR3 protein is CASSQGSLAENSYNEQFF. Written as DNA, the CDR3 is TGCGCCAGCAGCCAAGGGTCACTAGCGGAGAACTCCTACAATGAGCAGTTCTTC.